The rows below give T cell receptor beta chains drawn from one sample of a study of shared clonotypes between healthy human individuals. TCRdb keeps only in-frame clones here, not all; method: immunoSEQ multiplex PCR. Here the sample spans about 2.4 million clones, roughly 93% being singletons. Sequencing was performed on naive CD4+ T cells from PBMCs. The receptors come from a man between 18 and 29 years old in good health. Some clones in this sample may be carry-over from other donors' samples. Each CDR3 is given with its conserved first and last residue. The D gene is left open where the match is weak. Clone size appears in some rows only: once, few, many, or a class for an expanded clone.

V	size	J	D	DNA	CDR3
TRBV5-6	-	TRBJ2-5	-	TGTGCCAGCAGCTTGGAAAGGGGGTGGACGGAAGAGCAGTACTTC	CASSLERGWTEEQYF
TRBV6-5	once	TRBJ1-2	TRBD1	TGTGCCAGCAGTGACTCCGGGACAGGCCTCTATGGCTACACCTTC	CASSDSGTGLYGYTF
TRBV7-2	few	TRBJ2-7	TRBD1	TGTGCCAGCAGCCGGGACAGGTCCTCCTACGAGCAGTACTTC	CASSRDRSSYEQYF
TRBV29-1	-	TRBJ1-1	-	TGCAGCGTTGAAGATCAGCCGGGCGGCACTGAAGCTTTCTTT	CSVEDQPGGTEAFF
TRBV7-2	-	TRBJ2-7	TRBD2	TGTGCCAGCAGCTTAGGCAGGCGGGAGCGGGACGACGAGCAGTACTTC	CASSLGRRERDDEQYF
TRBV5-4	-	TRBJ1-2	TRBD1	TGTGCCAGCAGCCAGACAGGGGTCTATGGCTACACCTTC	CASSQTGVYGYTF
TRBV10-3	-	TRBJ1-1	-	TGTGCCATCAGGCAGGGAGGTGACACTGAAGCTTTCTTT	CAIRQGGDTEAFF
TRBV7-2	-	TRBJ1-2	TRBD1	TGTGCCAGCAGCCTACAGGGGACAGTACCTAACTATGGCTACACCTTC	CASSLQGTVPNYGYTF
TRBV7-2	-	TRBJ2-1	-	TGTGCCAGCAGCTTAGGAGCCAGGCAGTTCTTC	CASSLGARQFF
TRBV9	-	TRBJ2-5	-	TGTGCCAGCAGTGGGGGCCCAGGGGCCCAAGAGACCCAGTACTTC	CASSGGPGAQETQYF
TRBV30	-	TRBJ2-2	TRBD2	TGTGCCTGGAGTGGGGGACTAGCGGGGAACACCGGGGAGCTGTTTTTT	CAWSGGLAGNTGELFF
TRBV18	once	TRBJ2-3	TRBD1	TGTGCCAGCTCGGTGGGACAGGGTAGCACAGATACGCAGTATTTT	CASSVGQGSTDTQYF
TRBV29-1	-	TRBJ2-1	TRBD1	TGCAGCGCCGGGACAGGGCACATAGGTAATGAGCAGTTCTTC	CSAGTGHIGNEQFF
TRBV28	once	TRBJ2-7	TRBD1	TGTGCCTACAGGGACAGAGTCTACGAGCAGTACTTC	CAYRDRVYEQYF
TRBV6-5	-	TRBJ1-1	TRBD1	TGTGCCAGCAGTGGGGGACAGTCGAACACTGAAGCTTTCTTT	CASSGGQSNTEAFF
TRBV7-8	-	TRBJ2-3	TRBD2	TGTGCCAGCAGCATTAGCGGGAGAGGAGATACGCAGTATTTT	CASSISGRGDTQYF
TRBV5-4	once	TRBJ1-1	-	TGTGCCAGCAGCCTCTACAGCTTGAGGAACACTGAAGCTTTCTTT	CASSLYSLRNTEAFF
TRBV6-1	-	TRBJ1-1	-	TGTGCCAGCAGTGTCGACAGGAACACTGAAGCTTTCTTT	CASSVDRNTEAFF
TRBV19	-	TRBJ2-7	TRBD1	TGTGCCAGTAGTACCAACAGGGGGCCCTCCTACGAGCAGTACTTC	CASSTNRGPSYEQYF
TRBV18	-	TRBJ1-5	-	TGTGCCAGCTCACCCTCCCGGGGGCAGCCCCAGCATTTT	CASSPSRGQPQHF
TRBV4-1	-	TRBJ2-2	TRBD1	TGCGCCAGCAGCACTCGACAGGGGAAGAACACCGGGGAGCTGTTTTTT	CASSTRQGKNTGELFF
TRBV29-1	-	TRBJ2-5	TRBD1	TGCAGCGTTGGACAGGGCCAAGAGACCCAGTACTTC	CSVGQGQETQYF
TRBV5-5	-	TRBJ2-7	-	TGTGCCAGCAGCGTGGACATTTCCTACGAGCAGTACTTC	CASSVDISYEQYF
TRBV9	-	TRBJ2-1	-	TGTGCCAGCAGCGTAGAGGCAGGAATCTATGAGCAGTTCTTC	CASSVEAGIYEQFF
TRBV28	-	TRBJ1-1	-	TGTGCCAGCAGTTTACCAGAAGGAGGGGAAGCTTTCTTT	CASSLPEGGEAFF
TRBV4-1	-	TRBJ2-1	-	TGCGCCAGCACCGGCGGTACGGCCTACAATGAGCAGTTCTTC	CASTGGTAYNEQFF
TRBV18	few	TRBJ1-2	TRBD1	TGTGCCAGCTCACCACTCCAGGGGGCTCTGGAGGGCTACACCTTC	CASSPLQGALEGYTF
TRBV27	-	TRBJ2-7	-	TGTGCCAGCAGTTTATCCCTTTTCGAGGGCTCCTACGAGCAGTACTTC	CASSLSLFEGSYEQYF
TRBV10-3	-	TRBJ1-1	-	TGTGCCATCAGTGAGGGGGCGGAGAACACTGAAGCTTTCTTT	CAISEGAENTEAFF
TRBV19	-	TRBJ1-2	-	TGTGCCAGTAGGCCAGGGGCCTGGGGGGGCTACACCTTC	CASRPGAWGGYTF
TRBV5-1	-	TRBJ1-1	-	TGCGCCAGCAGCTTGGGTAATTGGAAGGGAGGAACTGAAGCTTTCTTT	CASSLGNWKGGTEAFF
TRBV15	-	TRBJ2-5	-	TGTGCCACCAGCCACAGGCTCCCCGAGACCCAGTACTTC	CATSHRLPETQYF
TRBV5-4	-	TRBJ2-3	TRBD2	TGTGCCAGCAGCATCGGACTAGCGGGTCTCACAGATACGCAGTATTTT	CASSIGLAGLTDTQYF
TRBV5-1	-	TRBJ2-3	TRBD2	TGCGCCAGCAGCTTCGCCGGAGCGGGGGAGGGTACGCAGTATTTT	CASSFAGAGEGTQYF
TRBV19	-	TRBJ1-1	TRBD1	TGTGCCAGTAGTGCCCGAGCGGGACAGTTGAACACTGAAGCTTTCTTT	CASSARAGQLNTEAFF
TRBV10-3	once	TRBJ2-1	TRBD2	TGTGCCATCAGTGAGTCTTGGGACAGGGTTACGAGGACTAGCGGGAGACATGAGCAGTTCTTC	CAISESWDRVTRTSGRHEQFF
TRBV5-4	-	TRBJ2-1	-	TGTGCCAGCAGCCCTAAACAAGGGGGCTCCTACAATGAGCAGTTCTTC	CASSPKQGGSYNEQFF
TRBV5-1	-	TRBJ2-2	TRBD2	TGCGCCAGCAGCCCTAGCGGGAGTGCCGGGGAGCTGTTTTTT	CASSPSGSAGELFF
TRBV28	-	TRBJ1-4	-	TGTGCCAGCAGTTTGCGGGGGGGTGGTGAAAAACTGTTTTTT	CASSLRGGGEKLFF
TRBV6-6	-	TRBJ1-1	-	TGTGCCAGCAGTTACCCCTCCCGGGCAAACACTGAAGCTTTCTTT	CASSYPSRANTEAFF
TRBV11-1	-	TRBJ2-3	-	TGTGCCAGCTCAGCGTCCAAAAGCACAGATACGCAGTATTTT	CASSASKSTDTQYF
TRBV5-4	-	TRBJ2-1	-	TGTGCCAGCAGCTCAGAAGGCTACAATGAGCAGTTCTTC	CASSSEGYNEQFF
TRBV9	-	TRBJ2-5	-	TGTGCCAGCAGCGTCATGGCGGGTTTGTACCAAGAGACCCAGTACTTC	CASSVMAGLYQETQYF
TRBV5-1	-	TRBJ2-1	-	TGCGCCAGCACCCCCCAGAGTGCGGACAATGAGCAGTTCTTC	CASTPQSADNEQFF
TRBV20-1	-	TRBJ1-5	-	TGCAGTGCTAGTCCGACGGGGGCCCAGTCCTTT	CSASPTGAQSF
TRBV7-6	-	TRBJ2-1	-	TGTGCCAGCAGCTCGACGGCGGGACCCCTCTACAATGAGCAGTTCTTC	CASSSTAGPLYNEQFF
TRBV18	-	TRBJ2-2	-	TGTGCCAGCTCACCCCTACTAGTAACCGGGGAGCTGTTTTTT	CASSPLLVTGELFF
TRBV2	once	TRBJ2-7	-	TGTGCCAGTTTACGAGGGTTAAGCTCCTACGAGCAGTACTTC	CASLRGLSSYEQYF
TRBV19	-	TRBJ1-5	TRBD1	TGTGCCAGTAGTATAGGGGGGGACAGTCGAAATCAGCCCCAGCATTTT	CASSIGGDSRNQPQHF
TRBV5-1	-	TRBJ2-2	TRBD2	TGCGCCAGCAGCTCCAGCGGGAGTAACACCGGGGAGCTGTTTTTT	CASSSSGSNTGELFF
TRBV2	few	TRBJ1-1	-	TGTGCCAGCAGTGAAGCGGGGGGAAACACTGAAGCTTTCTTT	CASSEAGGNTEAFF
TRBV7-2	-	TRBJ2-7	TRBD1	TGTGCCAGCAGCTTAGCCCGGACAGGGAACGAGCAGTACTTC	CASSLARTGNEQYF
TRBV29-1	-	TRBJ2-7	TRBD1	TGCAGCGTAGGGACAGGGCCCTTCGTCGAGGAGCAGTACTTC	CSVGTGPFVEEQYF
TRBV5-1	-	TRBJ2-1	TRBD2	TGCGCCAGCAGCTTAGCGGGGGGTGAGCAGTTCTTC	CASSLAGGEQFF
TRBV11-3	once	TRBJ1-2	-	TGTGCCAGCAGCTTAGATATCAGGGGAGCTAACTATGGCTACACCTTC	CASSLDIRGANYGYTF
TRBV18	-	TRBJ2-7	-	TGTGCCAGCTCACCCCTACTAGGTTCACCCTACGAGCAGTACTTC	CASSPLLGSPYEQYF
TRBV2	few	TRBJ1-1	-	TGTGCCAGCAGCGCCAAGGGCTGGGCTTTCTTT	CASSAKGWAFF
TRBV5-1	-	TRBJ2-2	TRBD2	TGCGCCAGCAGCTTTTTAGCGGGAGAAGTGACCGGGGAGCTGTTTTTT	CASSFLAGEVTGELFF
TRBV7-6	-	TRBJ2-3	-	TGTGCCAGCAGCTTGGGACGGAGCTTCAGGGATACGCAGTATTTT	CASSLGRSFRDTQYF